This passage covers 18 T cell receptor beta chains from one sample sequenced in a study of CD8+ T cells in alopecia areata. Treatment specified: oral pan-JAK inhibitor, 5-10 mg twice daily. As the sequencing template, cDNA was produced by extracting RNA and reverse transcribing it. This table comes from immunoSEQ multiplex PCR, and its TCRdb copy is limited to in-frame clones, with some not included. The table has some 110,000 clones, approximately 52% seen once; the top ten hold nearly 30%. Sequencing used CD8+ T cells sorted from blood, obtained at week 4, from a patient treated with tofacitinib. Every receptor here comes from a human donor with alopecia areata.

The chain joins TRBV28 to TRBJ2-7, with no clear D. CDR3 length: 15 amino acids. V lost 7 bases and J lost 7, with 23 bases in between. Germline V gene lookup returns CDR1 MDHEN and CDR2 SYDVKM. The CDR3 coding sequence is TGTGCCAGCACCGGTCCCTCCATTGGGGTGGAGGAGCAGTACTTC. Encoded protein: CASTGPSIGVEEQYF. Combining the CDR3 with reference TRBV28 and TRBJ2-7 gives the whole variable domain DVKVTQSSRYLVKRTGEKVFLECVQDMDHENMFWYRQDPGLGLRLIYFSYDVKMKEKGDIPEGYSVSREKKERFSLILESASTNQTSMYLCASTGPSIGVEEQYFGPGTRLTVT.

This clone was observed once. The chain combines TRBV5-1 with TRBJ1-5, with TRBD1 matching over 7 bases. Germline-derived CDR1 and CDR2 are SGHRS and YFSETQ. Trimming removed 0 bases from V and 6 bases from J; junction bases left unmatched: 3. The CDR3 is made up of 14 amino acids. CDR3 DNA sequence: TGCGCCAGCAGCTTGGGGACAGGAACTCAGCCCCAGCATTTT. Translating gives CASSLGTGTQPQHF.

The chain uses TRBV29-1 and TRBJ1-1; no reliable D call. V lost 2 bases and J 5 bases, leaving 9 bases between the germline ends. Germline CDR1 reads SQVTM; CDR2 reads ANQGSEA. This CDR3 has 12 residues. The CDR3 sequence is CSVEKRGTEAFF. The DNA of the CDR3 is TGCAGCGTTGAAAAGCGAGGGACTGAAGCTTTCTTT.

V gene TRBV30 combines with J gene TRBJ2-7, with D perhaps being TRBD1 or TRBD2 (5 bases each). Trimming shortened V by 5 bases and J by 6 bases, and 20 bases separated the two germline ends. This CDR3 comprises 14 residues. The germline V gene has CDR1 GTSNPN and CDR2 SVGIG (reference sequence). CDR3 protein: CAWHPGRGVGEQYF. The CDR3 nucleotides are TGTGCCTGGCACCCCGGTCGAGGGGTCGGCGAGCAGTACTTC. The whole variable domain, remainder taken from reference TRBV30 and TRBJ2-7, is SQTIHQWPATLVQPVGSPLSLECTVEGTSNPNLYWYRQAAGRGLQLLFYSVGIGQISSEVPQNLSASRPQDRQFILSSKKLLLSDSGFYLCAWHPGRGVGEQYFGPGTRLTVT.

The V gene is TRBV2, the J gene TRBJ2-5; D gene uncertain. CDR3 length equals 11 residues. Between the trimmed V and J ends, which lost 2 bases and 5 bases, there was a span of 3 bases. Per germline, CDR1 SNHLY and CDR2 FYNNEI. In DNA, the CDR3 is TGTGCCAGCAGTGAACGGGAGACCCAGTACTTC. It encodes CASSERETQYF. Supplemented by reference TRBV2 and TRBJ2-5, the full variable domain reads EPEVTQTPSHQVTQMGQEVILRCVPISNHLYFYWYRQILGQKVEFLVSFYNNEISEKSEIFDDQFSVERPDGSNFTLKIRSTKLEDSAMYFCASSERETQYFGPGTRLLVL.

With respect to this clone: One junction end disagrees with the germline gene, perhaps due to a read error. This chain links TRBV7-7 with TRBJ2-1, with D possibly being TRBD1 (7 bases). CDR1 is SSHAT, CDR2 FNYEAQ, per germline (reference sequence). The CDR3 loop spans 16 amino acids. CDR3 in DNA: TGTGCTAGCAGCTTAGCGGCTACAGGGGTCCTAAATGAGCAGTTCTTC. Residues: CASSLAATGVLNEQFF.

V usage is TRBV27 and J usage is TRBJ2-3; D gene ambiguous. Germline assignment: CDR1 MNHEY and CDR2 SMNVEV (reference sequence). V lost 3 bases and J lost 3, with 7 bases in between. The CDR3 is 13 residues long. The CDR3 DNA follows: TGTGCCAGCAGTTTGATGGCTACAGATACGCAGTATTTT. Its protein product is CASSLMATDTQYF.

V gene TRBV2 combines with J gene TRBJ2-5; TRBD1 aligns across 9 bases. The CDR3 covers 19 residues. Looked up from germline, CDR1 is SNHLY and CDR2 is FYNNEI. The V gene end was trimmed by 8 bases and the J gene end by 2 bases; junction bases not matched to a gene: 21. The CDR3 loop is CASHPAPQPRQGEQETQYF. In DNA form, the CDR3 reads TGTGCCAGCCACCCGGCGCCACAGCCGAGACAGGGGGAGCAAGAGACCCAGTACTTC.

A few counts support this clone. V usage is TRBV7-8 and J usage is TRBJ2-3; D is ambiguous. CDR3 length: 16 residues. Germline CDR1 is SGHVS and CDR2 is FQNEAQ. Deletions cut 8 bases from V and 5 bases from J, with 23 bases between. The CDR3 protein is CASLTPTGDSIDTQYF. Here the CDR3 DNA reads TGTGCCAGCCTCACCCCCACGGGTGACTCGATAGATACGCAGTATTTT. The variable domain in full, with the rest retrieved from reference TRBV7-8 and TRBJ2-3, is GAGVSQSPRYKVAKRGQDVALRCDPISGHVSLFWYQQALGQGPEFLTYFQNEAQLDKSGLPSDRFFAERPEGSVSTLKIQRTQQEDSAVYLCASLTPTGDSIDTQYFGPGTRLTVL.

DNA for the CDR3: TGTGCCATCAGTGCCAACGGGGGGGCGGCCAAAAACATTCAGTACTTC. Its translation is CAISANGGAAKNIQYF. V is TRBV10-3 and J is TRBJ2-4; 8 nucleotides align to TRBD2. Trimming took 4 bases from V and 1 from J; bases not matched to a gene: 6. CDR3 length: 16 amino acids. The germline V gene encodes CDR1 ENHRY and CDR2 SYGVKD.

The chain recombines TRBV27 with TRBJ1-2, with 7 bases matching TRBD1. The ends lost 2 bases at V and 4 bases at J; junction bases unmatched: 4. The CDR3 length is 14 residues. Germline V gene sequence: CDR1 MNHEY, CDR2 SMNVEV (reference sequence). As DNA, the CDR3 is TGTGCCAGCAGTTTAACAGGGGCAAGCTATGGCTACACCTTC. Translation: CASSLTGASYGYTF.

The genes are TRBV25-1 and TRBJ2-7; D might be TRBD2 (7 bases). In germline, CDR1 is MGHDK, CDR2 SYGVNS. The CDR3 is made up of 13 amino acids. Trimming left V 4 bases short and J 4 bases short, with 11 bases between. CDR3: CASSAGGGYEQYF. CDR3 nucleotide sequence: TGTGCCAGCAGTGCGGGGGGCGGGTACGAGCAGTACTTC.

V usage is TRBV2 and J usage is TRBJ2-3; D might be TRBD1 (5 bases). Germline V CDR1 and CDR2: SNHLY, FYNNEI. Deletions cut 5 bases from V and 2 bases from J, with 23 bases between. There are 18 residues in the CDR3. The CDR3 region is CASSSDFPGPGHTDTQYF. For the CDR3, the DNA is TGTGCCAGCAGTAGTGACTTTCCAGGGCCCGGACACACAGATACGCAGTATTTT. The full variable domain, in which reference TRBV2 and TRBJ2-3 provide the parts outside the CDR3, is EPEVTQTPSHQVTQMGQEVILRCVPISNHLYFYWYRQILGQKVEFLVSFYNNEISEKSEIFDDQFSVERPDGSNFTLKIRSTKLEDSAMYFCASSSDFPGPGHTDTQYFGPGTRLTVL.

The chain employs TRBV9 and TRBJ1-2; TRBD1 agrees at 7 bases. The V segment lost 6 bases and the J segment 4 bases; nucleotides outside the gene matches: 9. Germline CDR1 SGDLS, CDR2 YYNGEE. This CDR3 is 14 amino acids long. The CDR3 DNA reads TGTGCCAGCACCAGCGTCGCAGGGGGCTATGGCTACACCTTC. Its protein product is CASTSVAGGYGYTF.

This clone was counted between two and nine times. The chain links TRBV29-1 to TRBJ2-6; D assignment may be TRBD1 or TRBD2 (5 bases each). CDR3 length: 18 amino acids. V lost 4 bases and J lost 4, with 23 bases in between. CDR1 is SQVTM, CDR2 ANQGSEA, per germline. The CDR3 DNA reads TGCAGCGTTGGCGGAGGCAGGGACGGTCGTTTAGGGGCCAACGTCCTGACTTTC. Encoded protein: CSVGGGRDGRLGANVLTF.

This sequence joins TRBV28 and TRBJ1-2, with D maybe TRBD1 (6 bases). Germline V gene sequence: CDR1 MDHEN, CDR2 SYDVKM. Between the trimmed V and J ends, which lost 5 bases and 4 bases, there was a span of 17 bases. CDR3 length equals 15 residues. The DNA of the CDR3 is TGTGCCAGCAGTCCGAACGGACAGCCTTTCTATGGCTACACCTTC. It specifies CASSPNGQPFYGYTF.

The chain carries TRBV6-6 and TRBJ1-1; D is undetermined. V lost 4 bases to trimming and J lost 1 base, with 10 bases between them. The CDR3 is made up of 14 amino acids. Germline assignment: CDR1 MNHNY and CDR2 SVGAGI (reference sequence). CDR3 amino acids: CASSFRRANTEAFF. In DNA, the CDR3 is TGTGCCAGCAGTTTTCGACGGGCGAACACTGAAGCTTTCTTT.

The chain carries TRBV7-2 and TRBJ2-7; the match to TRBD2 covers 11 bases. V trimming: 4 bases; J trimming: 3 bases; junction bases outside the gene matches: 5. Germline lookup yields CDR1 SGHTA and CDR2 FQGNSA. There are 15 residues in the CDR3. The DNA for the CDR3 is TGTGCCAGCAGCTGGGGACTAGCGGAGAGCTACGAGCAGTACTTC. Translating it yields CASSWGLAESYEQYF. The variable domain in full, with the rest retrieved from reference TRBV7-2 and TRBJ2-7, is GAGVSQSPSNKVTEKGKDVELRCDPISGHTALYWYRQSLGQGLEFLIYFQGNSAPDKSGLPSDRFSAERTGGSVSTLTIQRTQQEDSAVYLCASSWGLAESYEQYFGPGTRLTVT.